A single T cell receptor beta chain is shown here with its context. At one boundary the junction diverges from the germline segment, which might be a read error. This CDR3 has 12 amino acids. Germline CDR1 SNHLY, CDR2 FYNNEI. The data are from a study of OX40 agonist ivuxolimab in advanced cancers. TCRdb's copy holds only in-frame clones and misses some; the assay was immunoSEQ multiplex PCR. The sample includes some 54,000 clones, 86% of them seen just once. This receptor was taken from an adult with an advanced solid tumor such as melanoma, head and neck, liver or kidney cancer. This chain joins TRBV2 and TRBJ2-4; 10 bases line up with TRBD2. The sequencing here drew on CD4+ or CD8+ T cells sorted from blood, taken in a trial of the OX40 agonist ivuxolimab. The CDR3 bases are TGTGCCGGAGGACGCGGAAGCGGGGGGGCGGACTTC. Its translation is CAGGRGSGGADF.